This paragraph reports one TCR beta chain. These data belong to a study of T cell changes during pregnancy in multiple sclerosis. Generated by immunoSEQ multiplex PCR, the TCRdb table keeps only in-frame clones and is missing some. The table shows about 14,000 clones, with 83% occurring only once. Germline assignment: CDR1 SNHLY and CDR2 FYNNEI. The length of the CDR3 is 15 residues. Trimming left V 5 bases short and J 4 bases short, with 14 bases between. V and J are TRBV2 and TRBJ2-2; TRBD1 is a possible D gene (5 bases). The sample was CD8+ T cells from peripheral blood mononuclear cells, taken after pregnancy. The sequence came from a female donor in good health, enrolled as a control in a pregnancy study. The CDR3 is CASSSTVWSTGELFF. DNA of the CDR3: TGTGCCAGCAGTTCGACAGTTTGGAGCACCGGGGAGCTGTTTTTT.